This TCR beta chain was recovered during a study of T cell repertoires in cytomegalovirus infection. Overall study: Public signatures in TCR beta pointed to CMV infection and matching HLA type. Findings of the study overall: Clonotype analysis showed dominance of the ex vivo response by HLA-C-restricted CMV-specific TCR beta clonotypes. Pooled public TCR beta family frequency picked out CMV carriers with the relevant HLA.

The CDR3 contains 15 residues. Germline trimming cut 5 bases from V and 7 bases from J; bases unmatched to any gene: 8. The germline CDR1 and CDR2 sequences are SGHTA and FQGNSA. The table lists this clonotype with many counts. The antigen is not known. TCRdb re-called the reads through MiXCR, storing one row per CDR3 protein. The table shows 400,000 or so distinct CDR3 sequences, with roughly 31% occurring only once. The sample consisted of PBMCs. The origin of this receptor is a human donor in good health (CMV status not recorded). Some clones in this sample may be carry-over from other donors' samples. The chain couples TRBV7-2 to TRBJ2-2; 9 bases align to TRBD1. The CDR3, as DNA: TGTGCCAGCAGCCCGTTGACAGGGGGTGGCGGGGAGCTGTTTTTT. This sequence encodes CASSPLTGGGGELFF.